This section outlines one T cell receptor (beta chain) sequence together with its context. As yet, its antigen is unknown. This entry is derived from a study of vaccination effects on CD4 cells after COVID-19. Subsequent to a culture period of more than 9 days, CD4+ T cells were isolated. The CDR3 is made up of 14 amino acids. Deletions cut 4 bases from V and 2 bases from J, with 12 bases between. CDR1 is SNHLY and CDR2 is FYNNEI in the germline V gene. The data were produced by immunoSEQ multiplex PCR, yet TCRdb's version contains in-frame clones alone and is incomplete. Among tens of thousands of clones listed, 55% to 65% were seen once. Whole-study results and caveats: Late in the post-vaccination period, infection-induced and vaccine-induced clones underwent marked clonal contraction. Convalescent patients numbered few in the study; early post-infection timepoints were missing entirely.

This chain uses TRBV2 with TRBJ2-7; D is unresolved. This material consisted of CD4+ T cells from PBMCs cultured without peptide, taken before COVID-19 vaccination. The source of this sequence is a human donor who received a COVID-19 vaccine. CDR3 coding DNA: TGTGCCAGCAGTGCGCCCATTACAACCTACGAGCAGTACTTC. Its translation is CASSAPITTYEQYF.